The TCR beta chain under discussion was sequenced for a study of CD8 T cells in Susac syndrome. This clonotype was seen only once. The CDR3 extends over 13 amino acids. V was pared by 6 bases and J by 8 bases, with 14 bases between. Reverse transcription of about 0.45 to 1 ug RNA was carried out with random hexamers. TCRdb re-called the immunoSEQ multiplex PCR reads with MiXCR, one entry per CDR3 protein. The data contain some 190,000 distinct CDR3 sequences, over 85% of them singletons. Sequencing input: CD4+ T cells from PBMCs. The chain links TRBV12-3 or TRBV12-4 to TRBJ2-1, with D tentatively TRBD2 (6 bases). The sequence came from a human donor in good health. CDR3 in DNA: TGTGCCAGCAGATCCCGTGGGGAGGATGAGCAGTTCTTC. Translated: CASRSRGEDEQFF.